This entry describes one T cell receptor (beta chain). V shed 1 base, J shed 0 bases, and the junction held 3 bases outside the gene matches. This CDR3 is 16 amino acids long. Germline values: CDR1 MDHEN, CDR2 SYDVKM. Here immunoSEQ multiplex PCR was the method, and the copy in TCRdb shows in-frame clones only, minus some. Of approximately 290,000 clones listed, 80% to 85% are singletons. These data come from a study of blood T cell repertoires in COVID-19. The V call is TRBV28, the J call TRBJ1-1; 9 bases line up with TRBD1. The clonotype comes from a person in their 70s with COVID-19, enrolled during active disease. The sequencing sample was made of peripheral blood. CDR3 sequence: CASSLFGTGLNTEAFF. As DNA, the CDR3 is TGTGCCAGCAGTTTATTCGGGACAGGGTTGAACACTGAAGCTTTCTTT.